The source of this TCR beta chain is a study of Ad26.COV2.S vaccination and SARS-CoV-2 variants. Study-wide context: Ad26.COV2.S shots went into the muscle once or twice, 56 days apart.

Treatment noted: roughly 19 received Ad26.COV2.S at low or high dose, single or two shots; about 5 received placebo; per-sample allocation not given. Samples were taken on day 63 after the first vaccine or placebo injection. It was an adult aged 18-55 years in Boston who was the donor. It was Wuhan-strain SARS-CoV-2 spike that the Ad26 vaccine vector expressed. Repertoires were generated with immunoSEQ multiplex PCR, while TCRdb's copy carries only in-frame clones and drops some. This sample has about 220,000 clones, with around 87% found just once. The CDR3 has 14 residues. With 3 bases clipped from V and 7 bases from J, the junction kept 6 bases outside the gene matches. Looked up from germline, CDR1 is SGHRS and CDR2 is YFSETQ.

The sample was peripheral blood, taken in a trial of Ad26.COV2.S vaccine versus placebo. The TCR originated in a person between 18 and 65 years old who received the Ad26.COV2.S COVID-19 vaccine or a placebo. The chain uses TRBV5-1 and TRBJ2-1; 8 nucleotides match TRBD2. The CDR3 DNA is TGCGCCAGCAGCTCGGGAGGGAACTTGAATGAGCAGTTCTTC. Translated: CASSSGGNLNEQFF.